The entry below describes one T cell receptor (beta chain). The target antigen is unknown. The data belong to a study of lymphopenia after photon versus proton radiotherapy. Using immunoSEQ multiplex PCR, the repertoire was profiled, and TCRdb retains in-frame clones only, with some absent. The sample has tens of thousands of clones, about 90% seen once. Regarding the study as a whole: Under photons, naive T cells and diversity fell while effector/memory populations rose. Larger post-nadir TCR diversity loss correlated inversely with survival in deceased patients. After lymphocyte nadir, photon-treated repertoires showed oligoclonal expansion, especially CD8+ Temra.

The TCR comes from a man aged 40-55 years with gastric cancer. The sequencing used peripheral blood, collected from a patient treated with photon-based radiotherapy.

The CDR3 region has the DNA TGTGCCAGCAGCCCTCCCTGGGGGTTGAGCTCCTACAATGAGCAGTTCTTC. Protein product: CASSPPWGLSSYNEQFF. The gene calls are TRBV2 and TRBJ2-1, with D perhaps TRBD1 or TRBD2 (5 bases each). This CDR3 has 17 residues. The germline V gene encodes CDR1 SNHLY and CDR2 FYNNEI. The V and J ends lost 6 bases and 0 bases respectively, with 18 bases between them. Full variable domain (rest looked up from reference TRBV2 and TRBJ2-1): EPEVTQTPSHQVTQMGQEVILRCVPISNHLYFYWYRQILGQKVEFLVSFYNNEISEKSEIFDDQFSVERPDGSNFTLKIRSTKLEDSAMYFCASSPPWGLSSYNEQFFGPGTRLTVL.